Each of the 21 T cell receptor beta chains below was sequenced from the same sample in a study of blood T cell repertoires in COVID-19. TCRdb's table, derived via immunoSEQ multiplex PCR, lists solely in-frame clones and lacks some. The sample contains 30,000 to 40,000 clones, about 85% of which appear only once. The material sequenced was peripheral blood. These receptors were collected from a human donor in a cohort sampled during active COVID-19.

This chain joins TRBV29-1 and TRBJ1-1, with a weak D call TRBD1 (6 bases). Trimming removed 7 bases at V and 5 bases at J, with 17 bases between. CDR1 and CDR2 from the germline V gene are SQVTM and ANQGSEA. The CDR3 spans 13 residues. The CDR3 region has the DNA TGCAGCGGCAACGACAGGCGAGGTACTGAAGCTTTCTTT. Encoded protein: CSGNDRRGTEAFF.

CDR3 protein: CASSLTPGSGGPDTQYF. The CDR3 DNA reads as TGTGCCAGCAGCTTAACGCCGGGTAGCGGGGGGCCAGATACGCAGTATTTT. V is TRBV7-9 and J is TRBJ2-3, with TRBD2 matching over 10 bases. J gave up 4 bases and V 2 bases, and 9 bases lay outside the gene matches. Germline lookup yields CDR1 SEHNR and CDR2 FQNEAQ (reference sequence). This CDR3 region has 17 residues.

The chain has TRBV3-1 (or the pseudogene TRBV3-2) and TRBJ2-1, with 8 bases matching TRBD2. Germline V CDR1 and CDR2: LGHDT, YNNKEL (reference sequence). The CDR3 loop spans 16 amino acids. Trimming took 1 base from V and 4 from J; bases not matched to a gene: 6. The CDR3, as DNA: TGTGCCAGCAGCCAAGCTGGTGGCGGGGGGTACAATGAGCAGTTCTTC. This codes for CASSQAGGGGYNEQFF.

The V and J genes are TRBV10-3 and TRBJ1-5; 7 bases map to TRBD1. V shed 4 bases and J 2 bases; nucleotides not matched to a gene: 5. The CDR3 sequence is 15 residues long. Germline lookup yields CDR1 ENHRY and CDR2 SYGVKD. The CDR3, as DNA: TGTGCCATCAGTGGACAGGGACCGGGCAATCAGCCCCAGCATTTT. Translation: CAISGQGPGNQPQHF.

The chain combines TRBV11-2 with TRBJ1-5; 7 nucleotides match TRBD1. This CDR3 region has 15 residues. Germline V gene lookup returns CDR1 SGHAT and CDR2 FQNNGV. V lost 2 bases and J lost 2; bases outside the gene matches: 3. In nucleotides, the CDR3 is TGTGCCAGCAGCTTAAATACAGGGGGCAATCAGCCCCAGCATTTT. Translated: CASSLNTGGNQPQHF.

The chain uses TRBV29-1 and TRBJ1-2; D uncertain. This CDR3 has 12 residues. Germline CDR1 and CDR2: SQVTM and ANQGSEA. Trimming shortened V by 4 bases and J by 6 bases, and 12 bases separated the two germline ends. The CDR3 region has the DNA TGCAGCGTTGGGCGGGGAAGGAATGGCTACACCTTC. It translates to CSVGRGRNGYTF.

V is TRBV11-2 and J is TRBJ2-5; D perhaps matches TRBD2 (6 bases). The CDR3 has 15 amino acids. The germline V gene has CDR1 SGHAT and CDR2 FQNNGV. V dropped 4 bases and J dropped 4 bases, with 16 bases sitting between them. CDR3 sequence (DNA): TGTGCCAGCAGCTCCGCGCTCGGGACTGGAGAGACCCAGTACTTC. Translating it yields CASSSALGTGETQYF.

This clone was seen only once. The rearrangement joins TRBV6-6 to TRBJ1-6, with unresolved D. V was shortened by 4 bases and J by 11 bases, with 21 bases between the two germline ends. The CDR3 totals 16 residues. The germline gives CDR1 MNHNY, CDR2 SVGAGI (reference sequence). CDR3 nucleotide sequence: TGTGCCAGCAGTTTCCGGGGAACTAGGGCCACGACACCCCTCCACTTT. This encodes CASSFRGTRATTPLHF.

The rearrangement joins TRBV6-6 to TRBJ2-2; 9 bases align to TRBD2. Germline CDR1 MNHNY, CDR2 SVGAGI (reference sequence). V lost 8 bases to trimming and J lost 7 bases; unmatched junction nucleotides: 11. The CDR3 has 15 amino acids. CDR3 in DNA: TGTGCCAGCCTCCATGGAGCGGGGGGTGTCGGGGAGCTGTTTTTT. Translating gives CASLHGAGGVGELFF.

As DNA, the CDR3 is TGCGCCAGCAGCTTGGGGGGGACAGGGCCCTCCTACGAGCAGTACTTC. This sequence encodes CASSLGGTGPSYEQYF. This chain uses TRBV5-1 with TRBJ2-7, with 9 bases fitting TRBD1. V shed 0 bases, J shed 0 bases, and the junction held 4 bases outside the gene matches. The CDR3 runs to 16 residues. Germline V lookup: CDR1 SGHRS, CDR2 YFSETQ. Full variable domain (rest looked up from reference TRBV5-1 and TRBJ2-7): KAGVTQTPRYLIKTRGQQVTLSCSPISGHRSVSWYQQTPGQGLQFLFEYFSETQRNKGNFPGRFSGRQFSNSRSEMNVSTLELGDSALYLCASSLGGTGPSYEQYFGPGTRLTVT.

The V call is TRBV19, the J call TRBJ2-5; 9 nucleotides line up with TRBD1. V was clipped by 6 bases and J by 5 bases; unmatched bases: 10. This CDR3 has 15 amino acids. In germline, CDR1 is LNHDA, CDR2 SQIVND (reference sequence). CDR3 loop: CASRAAGQGGETQYF. The DNA for the CDR3 is TGTGCCAGTAGGGCCGCGGGACAGGGTGGCGAGACCCAGTACTTC.

The J gene is TRBJ1-3, the V gene TRBV7-8; D not certain. V lost 5 bases and J lost 0, with 8 bases in between. The CDR3 extends over 14 amino acids. CDR1 is SGHVS and CDR2 is FQNEAQ in the germline V gene. This CDR3 is CASSRDNSGNTIYF. The CDR3 DNA is TGTGCCAGCAGCCGCGACAACTCTGGAAACACCATATATTTT.

This clone was detected a few times. The chain's CDR3 is CAISEAQTTTDTQYF. CDR3 nucleotide sequence: TGTGCCATCAGTGAGGCACAGACTACGACAGATACGCAGTATTTT. The chain couples TRBV10-3 to TRBJ2-3; tentative D call: TRBD2 (5 bases). The V and J ends lost 2 bases and 3 bases respectively, with 12 bases between them. The germline V gene has CDR1 ENHRY and CDR2 SYGVKD. CDR3 length: 15 residues.

The CDR3 here is CASSFTSGGGGNEQFF. In DNA form, the CDR3 reads TGTGCCAGCAGCTTTACGAGCGGGGGGGGTGGCAATGAGCAGTTCTTC. This chain uses TRBV5-5 with TRBJ2-1, with 10 bases matching TRBD2. Germline V CDR1 and CDR2: SGHKS, YYEKEE (reference sequence). CDR3 length: 16 residues. J was trimmed by 6 bases and V by 2 bases; bases with no gene match: 8.

A single count supports this clone. The gene calls are TRBV5-1 and TRBJ1-6; TRBD1 aligns across 10 bases. Trimming removed 4 bases from V and 6 bases from J; junction bases left unmatched: 13. Germline loops: CDR1 SGHRS, CDR2 YFSETQ. The length of the CDR3 is 18 residues. CDR3 region: CASSLNPGQGIGNSPLHF. The CDR3 DNA reads TGCGCCAGCAGCCTAAACCCGGGACAGGGGATCGGTAATTCACCCCTCCACTTT. Based on the CDR3 plus reference TRBV5-1 and TRBJ1-6, the full variable domain is KAGVTQTPRYLIKTRGQQVTLSCSPISGHRSVSWYQQTPGQGLQFLFEYFSETQRNKGNFPGRFSGRQFSNSRSEMNVSTLELGDSALYLCASSLNPGQGIGNSPLHFGNGTRLTVT.

The chain employs TRBV18 and TRBJ1-5; TRBD1 agrees at 7 bases. CDR3 size: 15 residues. The germline V gene has CDR1 KGHSH and CDR2 LQKENI. With V trimmed by 4 bases and J by 0 bases, 3 bases remained unmatched. The CDR3 sequence: CASSRDRASNQPQHF. DNA for the CDR3: TGTGCCAGCTCACGTGACAGGGCTAGCAATCAGCCCCAGCATTTT.

V usage is TRBV5-5 and J usage is TRBJ2-5; the match to TRBD1 covers 7 bases. The CDR3 spans 15 residues. V was clipped by 0 bases and J by 5 bases; unmatched bases: 7. CDR1 and CDR2 (germline): SGHKS, YYEKEE (reference sequence). The CDR3 coding sequence is TGTGCCAGCAGCTTGGCCACAGGGGATTGGGAGACCCAGTACTTC. Translated: CASSLATGDWETQYF.

The CDR3 loop reads CASSREMNTEAFF. As DNA, the CDR3 is TGTGCCAGCAGCCGGGAGATGAACACTGAAGCTTTCTTT. The rearrangement joins TRBV14 to TRBJ1-1; D unclear. V lost 4 bases, J lost 0 bases, and 6 bases lay in between. The CDR3 totals 13 residues. Germline values: CDR1 SGHDN, CDR2 FVKESK.

J is TRBJ2-7 and V is TRBV6-1, with D perhaps TRBD2 (6 bases). The V gene's germline CDR1 is MNHNS and CDR2 SASEGT. The CDR3 length is 13 residues. Trimming cost V 1 base and J 6 bases, with 10 bases left between them. CDR3 sequence (DNA): TGTGCCAGCAGTGAAGGGGGGGTCGGCGAGCAGTACTTC. Translation gives CASSEGGVGEQYF.

V gene TRBV3-1 (or the pseudogene TRBV3-2) combines with J gene TRBJ2-6; tentative D call: TRBD1 (6 bases). CDR1 is LGHDT and CDR2 is YNNKEL in the germline V gene (reference sequence). The CDR3 length is 17 residues. V was cut by 3 bases and J by 4 bases, with 16 bases left in between. The CDR3 spells CASSQGASGSGANVLTF. In nucleotides, the CDR3 is TGTGCCAGCAGCCAGGGGGCATCCGGCTCGGGGGCCAACGTCCTGACTTTC.

The rearrangement links TRBV7-3 to TRBJ2-7, with a weak D call TRBD2 (5 bases). This CDR3 is built from 14 residues. Germline V gene lookup returns CDR1 SGHTA and CDR2 FQGTGA. The V end was cut by 1 base, the J end by 2 bases, with 9 bases between. CDR3 amino acids: CASSLNGKPYEQYF. The CDR3 DNA sequence: TGTGCCAGCAGCTTAAACGGGAAACCCTACGAGCAGTACTTC.